This T cell receptor beta chain was observed in a study of cytomegalovirus exposure and HLA in healthy donors (dated by TCRdb to 2015 to 2018). Turning to the overall study: An earlier analysis of more than 550 of the donors reported approximately 260 Gb of sequence data and 117 million unique TCR beta sequences obtained from about 179 million T cells. Approximately 310 gigabases of sequencing data and approximately 80 million unique TCR sequences were included in an early release covering about 600 HLA-typed donors. Of the roughly 400 genotyped donors, more than 75% were placed in the genetic ancestry cluster associated with self-reported Caucasian donors. The study aimed to test whether cataloging public T cell receptors could reveal signatures of past pathogen exposure. The T cell repertoires of roughly 660 subjects were profiled by immunosequencing and related to cytomegalovirus serostatus. Along with the roughly 670-subject first cohort, a separate validation cohort of over 90 different subjects was used. The study combined high-throughput TCR immunosequencing, statistical association of individual TCRs with disease status, and machine learning to predict cytomegalovirus infection status. A later analysis re-analyzed previously published TCR beta repertoires from hundreds of donors and added high-resolution HLA genotyping to study TCR occurrence patterns. In the later analysis, no new phenotypic data were used to find candidate immune exposures; instead, reliance was placed on TCR beta sequences and their occurrence across donors. To decide whether each TCR beta V gene segment behaved as functional or pseudogenic, an earlier analysis of several hundred of the donors relied on high-throughput TCR beta sequencing. Donor age, sex, ethnicity and CMV serostatus were collected together with the repertoire data. A later genetic analysis used genome-wide SNP genotypes for about 65% of the roughly 670 donors, treating that subset as a discovery cohort. Every repertoire in the discovery cohort had been generated on one and the same sequencing platform. HLA typing included class I and class II loci at four-digit resolution. The number of typed donors differed by locus: roughly 620-640 for A, B, C, DRB1 and DQB1; some 500 for DQA1; some 590 for DPA1; and approximately 450 for DPB1. Because of strong linkage in the cohort, a few DR-DQ haplotypes were treated as single units for association and clustering. On average, over 200,000 unique TCR beta nucleotide sequences were sequenced per donor among 398 genotyped donors of the cohort, with roughly 18% of those sequences being non-productive.

In total, 500 to 700 healthy bone marrow donors made up the cohort. At the time of sampling, every cohort member was nominally healthy, though immune exposures that went unrecorded were likely present. The donor tested CMV seropositive, placing the donor among the 290 or so seropositive members of the cohort. A peripheral blood sample was collected from each donor, and TCR beta sequencing was performed on peripheral blood mononuclear cells. Genomic DNA was extracted from the blood cell samples with the Qiagen DNeasy Blood Extraction Kit. The library was produced with the immunoSEQ multiplex PCR assay. For the multiplex PCR, a mixture combining 60 forward primers for TCR Vbeta segments and 13 reverse primers for TCR Jbeta segments was used. A multiplex PCR assay on genomic DNA amplified the CDR3 region of rearranged TCR beta genes. Amplified TCR beta libraries were sequenced as 87-base-pair reads on the Illumina HiSeq System. In the source study's methods: A later analysis tallied about 77 million unique TCR beta chains across the 700 or so repertoires, and approximately 9.9 million of those chains were shared by two or more donors. To remove PCR and sequencing errors, raw reads were error-corrected and collapsed into unique sequences using a nearest-neighbor algorithm that merged closely related sequences. Alignment of CDR3 sequences to IMGT reference sequences was used to assign V, D and J gene segments. For a sequence to be retained, a match of at least six nucleotides was required to both a V gene segment and a J gene segment. A rearrangement was called productive if the CDR3 had no stop codons and remained in frame with V and J, and every other rearrangement was called non-productive. Following IMGT convention, CDR3 was defined as the stretch from the second conserved V-encoded cysteine up to the conserved J-encoded phenylalanine. The earlier analysis of about 570 of the donors excluded any sequence lacking an unambiguous match to a single V gene segment. An earlier analysis of under 750 of the donors called V segments functional above 56.7% productive rearrangements and segregating when the between-donor standard deviation exceeded 5%. A statistical classification framework was built for diagnosing cytomegalovirus status from the catalog of TCR beta chain sequences. V and J gene assignment, in a later analysis, came from comparing TCR nucleotide sequences with IMGT/GENE-DB human TR gene sequences. Using the TCRdist pipeline, a later analysis assigned CDR3 sequences along with most-parsimonious VDJ recombination scenarios. In a later analysis, every TCR beta chain was defined by the combination of its CDR3 amino acid sequence and its V-gene family, and reads without a unique V-gene family were dropped. To address suspected cross-contamination and a sequencing artifact, a later analysis removed roughly 580 highly shared, low-generation-probability nucleotide sequences. In a later analysis, a clonal expansion index for each public chain was calculated from normalized within-repertoire ranks of inferred template counts. A later analysis computed generation probabilities with a VDJ recombination model fitted to out-of-frame rearrangements, and checked the results against IGoR. In a later analysis, TCR-TCR, TCR-HLA and TCR-CMV co-occurrence was scored with hypergeometric tests, and a repertoire-size bias correction was applied to TCR pairs. False discovery rates were estimated in a later analysis by permuting HLA or CMV assignments 20 times. In a later analysis, co-occurring TCRs were grouped with DBSCAN, and TCRdist sequence similarity was added when clustering was performed within HLA-allele-positive subsets. Repertoires with fewer than 30,000 or more than 120,000 public chains, plus five repertoires with anomalous nucleotide sharing, were excluded from co-occurrence clustering. In its TCRdb copy, this immuneACCESS table keeps in-frame sequences only and misses some clones. Where compared with another copy, unresolved V genes explain less than half of these, and the others have no known cause. V, J and clone size are taken as reported in that table, and D and trimming were inferred from the DNA itself. Across this sample there are approximately 100,000 clones, with approximately 70% seen only once. Together, the top ten hold about a tenth of the sample.

The investigation overall reported the following: Some IMGT-functional V segments, including TRBV6-2 and TRBV6-3, could not be told apart with the 87-base-pair reads, so those segments were excluded. In vitro tests confirmed that a few of the cytomegalovirus-associated TCR beta chains recognize cytomegalovirus antigens. An earlier analysis of approximately 530 of the donors showed that most TCR beta V segments appeared in productive rearrangements either about 87% or about 30% of the time, which broadly matched IMGT annotations. A later analysis reported that several top co-occurrence clusters appeared linked to parvovirus B19, influenza, CMV and Epstein-Barr virus. CMV serostatus was the only immune exposure information available for the cohort. In a later genetic analysis, a missense DCLRE1C variant was associated with V-gene and J-gene trimming of TCR beta chains, and the association was replicated in an independent cohort. A group of highly shared sequence variants was considered likely to be a technical artifact of the sequencing pipeline. Strong co-occurrence of HLA alleles, especially DR and DQ, made assigning TCR associations to individual alleles difficult. The authors suggested that the approach could potentially be generalized to other disease states and immunological phenotypes. In the study, around 150 TCR beta chains were listed as associated with cytomegalovirus. In a later analysis, about 17,000 TCR beta sequences were associated with specific HLA alleles at a false discovery rate of 0.05. The classifier was reported to diagnose cytomegalovirus status with high specificity and sensitivity in both the original cohort and the validation cohort. Because HLA typing was unavailable for some donors at each locus, only the typed subset was used in association tests. Compared with the 666-donor mean, donors in an Asian-associated ancestry cluster had fewer N-insertions in productive TCRs, according to a later genetic analysis. A further reported finding was that TCR beta sequences accurately predicted the HLA-A and HLA-B alleles for most subjects in the first cohort. While some public TCRs were present in many individuals, most TCR sequences turned up only very rarely across donors. A later analysis found that TCR association rates varied across HLA loci, with DRB1 alleles showing the most associated TCRs and HLA-C alleles the fewest. This cohort had only TCR beta chains sequenced, and the lack of alpha or paired-chain data limited which features could be detected. Roughly uniform sequencing depth across donors was assumed in presence/absence analyses, although this assumption may not hold. Correlated functional status among segregating V segments might be attributable to linkage disequilibrium, but an unknown experimental factor could not be ruled out. Because counts were too low, under 20 rarely observed V segments, including chromosome 9 orphons, were left out of the earlier analysis of about 500 of the donors. Compared with equally common non-associated chains, HLA-associated TCR beta chains in a later analysis were more clonally expanded and had lower generation probabilities. A later analysis found that most CMV-associated TCR beta chains appeared HLA-restricted, with HLA associations seemingly driven largely by CMV exposure.

On this clone itself: Its antigen is still unknown. Nothing much larger sits one base from this clone, and base qualities are not available.

The germline V gene yields SNHLY for CDR1 and FYNNEI for CDR2. Germline trimming amounts to 9 bases on V and 9 bases on J, with 10 as the count of junction bases outside the gene matches. The CDR3 contains 14 residues, cysteine and phenylalanine counted. The only DNA kept is the CDR3, 42 bases in frame from the first base. The sequenced material came from PBMCs. This receptor chain uses TRBV2 and TRBJ2-1; TRBD2 aligns with 11 central bases. This TCR was sampled from a man aged 35 to 55 in good health and CMV-seropositive. For the CDR3, the sequence is CASGGTSGITEQFF. In nucleotide form, the sequence is TGTGCCAGTGGAGGGACTAGCGGTATCACTGAGCAGTTCTTC.